These 18 T cell receptor beta chains were sequenced from one sample in a study of T cells in Graves' hyperthyroidism and ophthalmopathy. The investigators amplified TCR beta CDR3 regions from RNA transcripts. Using the HTBI primer set, a first-round RT-PCR was run on the TCR CDR3. MiXCR, applied by TCRdb to the multiplex PCR reads, yields one record per CDR3 protein. This sample has about 350,000 distinct CDR3 sequences, with approximately 15% found just once. Sequencing used blood. These TCRs come from a woman aged 25 to 45 with Graves' hyperthyroidism.

This clonotype was found a few times. The CDR3 nucleotides are TGCAGTGCTAGTGCCAGCGGGCACTCTGGGGCCAACGTCCTGACTTTC. It yields the protein CSASASGHSGANVLTF. The gene calls are TRBV20-1 and TRBJ2-6; perhaps TRBD2 as D (6 bases). The CDR3 runs 16 residues. Germline V gene sequence: CDR1 DFQATT, CDR2 SNEGSKA (reference sequence). V lost 3 bases to trimming and J lost 0 bases, with 12 bases between them.

V and J are TRBV6-2 or TRBV6-3 and TRBJ2-3; D not certain. The CDR3 totals 13 residues. Germline V gene data show CDR1 as MNHEY and CDR2 as SVGEGT. V lost 2 bases, J lost 8 bases, and 11 bases lay in between. CDR3 bases: TGTGCCAGCAGTTACGAGTTTGGAGTTACGCAGTATTTT. Its translation: CASSYEFGVTQYF.

This clonotype was seen more than once but under ten times. The J gene is TRBJ2-2, the V gene TRBV6-2 or TRBV6-3, with a tentative D call TRBD1 (6 bases). V was trimmed by 0 bases and J by 0 bases, leaving 11 bases between them. This CDR3 is built from 17 residues. Germline assignment: CDR1 MNHEY and CDR2 SVGEGT. CDR3 sequence: CASSYSRGKSNTGELFF. CDR3 sequence (DNA): TGTGCCAGCAGTTACTCGAGGGGGAAATCGAACACCGGGGAGCTGTTTTTT.

This clonotype was counted at least ten times. J is TRBJ2-3 and V is TRBV11-2; TRBD2 matches at 11 bases. The CDR3 runs 15 residues. J was trimmed by 5 bases and V by 3 bases; bases with no gene match: 4. The germline V gene has CDR1 SGHAT and CDR2 FQNNGV. The CDR3 DNA follows: TGTGCCAGCAGCTTGACTAGCGGGATGGGAGATACGCAGTATTTT. Protein: CASSLTSGMGDTQYF.

About this clonotype itself: The CDR3 ends on some other residue instead of the conserved phenylalanine or tryptophan, so this is likely a read error. V usage is TRBV24-1 and J usage is TRBJ2-2; D gene ambiguous. This CDR3 contains 14 residues. CDR1 and CDR2 from the germline V gene are KGHDR and SFDVKD. Trimming removed 2 bases at V and 0 bases at J, with 3 bases between. This CDR3 reads CATSDSANTGELFL. CDR3 coding DNA: TGTGCCACCAGTGATTCCGCGAACACCGGGGAGCTGTTTCTT.

This clonotype was observed at least ten times. CDR3 DNA: TGTGCCAGCAGTTTAGTTCAGGGGTTTGACGAGCAGTACTTC. Translation gives CASSLVQGFDEQYF. V gene TRBV28 combines with J gene TRBJ2-7; D is perhaps TRBD1 (6 bases). CDR1 is MDHEN and CDR2 is SYDVKM in the germline V gene. CDR3 length equals 14 residues. Trimming cost V 2 bases and J 5 bases, with 13 bases left between them.

Ten or more counts support this clonotype. The chain is built from TRBV11-2 and TRBJ1-2, with D possibly matching TRBD1 (5 bases). The length of the CDR3 is 14 residues. Trimming removed 1 base from V and 6 bases from J, with 12 bases in between. CDR1 is SGHAT and CDR2 is FQNNGV in the germline V gene. For the CDR3, the DNA is TGTGCCAGCAGCTTAGTGCCCGGGACCCATGGCTACACCTTC. Translation: CASSLVPGTHGYTF.

The rearrangement joins TRBV18 to TRBJ1-5; 7 nucleotides agree with TRBD1. The ends lost 3 bases at V and 6 bases at J; junction bases unmatched: 8. CDR3 size: 15 residues. Germline CDR1 KGHSH, CDR2 LQKENI. CDR3: CASSPARQGRQPQHF. In DNA form, the CDR3 reads TGTGCCAGCTCACCCGCGAGACAGGGTCGTCAGCCCCAGCATTTT.

The chain joins TRBV29-1 to TRBJ2-3, with 8 bases matching TRBD1. Germline V lookup: CDR1 SQVTM, CDR2 ANQGSEA. This CDR3 has 16 residues. V shed 4 bases and J 2 bases; nucleotides not matched to a gene: 11. The CDR3 sequence is CSVVTDRGFTTDTQYF. Written as DNA, the CDR3 is TGCAGCGTTGTCACCGACAGGGGCTTCACCACAGATACGCAGTATTTT.

This clonotype was recorded many times. This chain links TRBV20-1 with TRBJ2-7; D gene uncertain. The CDR3 sequence is 15 residues long. Germline V lookup: CDR1 DFQATT, CDR2 SNEGSKA (reference sequence). The germline V and J ends were trimmed by 1 base and 3 bases, with 16 bases remaining between them. This CDR3 is CSARGPGQNYYEQYF. The CDR3 nucleotides are TGCAGTGCTAGAGGTCCCGGGCAGAACTACTACGAGCAGTACTTC.

This clonotype was seen ten or more times. The V and J genes are TRBV6-1 and TRBJ2-1; 11 bases are a match to TRBD2. The CDR3 consists of 16 residues. The germline CDR1 and CDR2 sequences are MNHNS and SASEGT. V was clipped by 5 bases and J by 5 bases; unmatched bases: 8. In nucleotides, the CDR3 is TGTGCCAGCAGTCATAGACTAGCGGGATCTGACAATGAGCAGTTCTTC. Protein: CASSHRLAGSDNEQFF.

This clonotype was seen more than once but under ten times. The rearrangement joins TRBV5-1 to TRBJ1-6; unclear D gene. V was cut by 10 bases and J by 2 bases, with 13 bases left in between. CDR3 size: 14 residues. From germline, CDR1 is SGHRS and CDR2 YFSETQ. This CDR3 is CAGPGAPYNSPLHF. The CDR3 coding sequence is TGCGCCGGACCGGGCGCACCCTATAATTCACCCCTCCACTTT.

This clonotype was recorded a few times. The chain uses TRBV28 and TRBJ1-5, with D possibly TRBD1 on 5 matching bases. The CDR3 has 16 amino acids. Trimming stripped 5 bases from V and 5 bases from J, with 19 bases between. Germline V gene sequence: CDR1 MDHEN, CDR2 SYDVKM. This CDR3 reads CASSPRQFSNDQPQHF. The CDR3 DNA reads TGTGCCAGCAGTCCACGACAGTTTAGCAACGATCAGCCCCAGCATTTT.

On this clonotype itself: With a much larger clone just one base away, this may be a read error. The rearrangement links TRBV25-1 to TRBJ2-5; TRBD1 matches 8 bases. Germline lookup yields CDR1 MGHDK and CDR2 SYGVNS. This CDR3 is 17 amino acids long. The CDR3 region has the DNA TGTGCCAGCAGTGAATCCGCCTACAGGGGGTACCAAGAGACCCAGTGCTTC. Residues: CASSESAYRGYQETQCF. Complete variable domain (other parts from reference TRBV25-1 and TRBJ2-5): EADIYQTPRYLVIGTGKKITLECSQTMGHDKMYWYQQDPGMELHLIHYSYGVNSTEKGDLSSESTVSRIRTEHFPLTLESARPSHTSQYLCASSESAYRGYQETQCFGPGTRLLVL.

This chain connects TRBV12-3 or TRBV12-4 to TRBJ2-2; 12 bases match TRBD2. CDR3 length equals 18 residues. The V and J ends lost 8 bases and 6 bases, in that order; junction bases with no gene match: 16. The CDR3 loop is CASSREVTSGRSSGELFF. CDR3 nucleotides: TGTGCCAGCTCTCGGGAGGTGACTAGCGGGAGATCCTCCGGGGAGCTGTTTTTT.

This clonotype was detected many times. The CDR3 DNA reads TGTGCCAGCAGTTTTCTGCCGGGGCGGGGGACTGAAGCTTTCTTT. Its protein product is CASSFLPGRGTEAFF. The chain carries TRBV27 and TRBJ1-1; D may be TRBD1 (5 bases). Germline CDR1 reads MNHEY; CDR2 reads SMNVEV (reference sequence). Trimming took 3 bases from V and 5 from J, leaving 16 bases between them. CDR3 length equals 15 residues.

This clonotype appeared a single time. J is TRBJ1-5 and V is TRBV9; D remains unclear. The CDR3 totals 13 residues. V was trimmed by 2 bases and J by 8 bases, leaving 11 bases between them. The germline V gene encodes CDR1 SGDLS and CDR2 YYNGEE. The CDR3 here is CASSVRPQEPQHF. The CDR3 coding sequence is TGTGCCAGCAGCGTCCGTCCGCAGGAGCCCCAGCATTTT.

This chain joins TRBV20-1 and TRBJ1-6; 8 bases map to TRBD1. The CDR3 has 15 residues. Trimming cost V 6 bases and J 4 bases; bases outside gene matches: 8. Germline V lookup: CDR1 DFQATT, CDR2 SNEGSKA (reference sequence). CDR3 nucleotide sequence: TGCAGTGCAATTCCTGGACAGGGATATAATTCACCCCTCCACTTT. Its protein is CSAIPGQGYNSPLHF.